These T cell receptor beta chains were read from a single sample in a study of monozygotic twins with inflammatory bowel disease. From the 5' RACE reads, TCRdb lists one entry per CDR3 protein and no DNA. The specimen's table records around 450,000 distinct CDR3 sequences. Sequences were obtained from blood. Receptors originate from a human donor with ulcerative colitis or Crohn's disease, or a healthy co-twin of an affected twin (not recorded which). CDR3s include the opening cysteine and the closing phenylalanine or tryptophan. Fields, in order: J gene, V gene, CDR3 protein.

TRBJ2-7 TRBV18 CASSRDRAGEQYF
TRBJ2-1 TRBV6-4 CASSVGGTSGRATEQFF
TRBJ2-3 TRBV6-5 CASSYATSGVVDTQYF
TRBJ2-7 TRBV4-1 CASSERQGSPYEQYF
TRBJ1-1 TRBV5-1 CASSLQAKNTEAFF
TRBJ2-1 TRBV7-3 CASSPREVDNEQFF
TRBJ2-1 TRBV5-1 CASSFGQPSNEQFF
TRBJ2-7 TRBV5-1 CASSFGLIRSYEQYF
TRBJ2-5 TRBV12-3/TRBV12-4 CASSLGRVVSQYF
TRBJ1-2 TRBV4-2 CASSQEAQGGYGYTF
TRBJ1-1 TRBV29-1 CSVEIQGTASAFF
TRBJ2-6 TRBV28 CASRPGTGRSGANVLTF
TRBJ2-1 TRBV7-3 CASSLTITSGEQFF
TRBJ1-4 TRBV6-1 CASSGGPAGEKLFF
TRBJ2-2 TRBV6-4 CASRRQGATGELFF
TRBJ2-7 TRBV4-2 CASSQDVTSGVYEQYF
TRBJ2-5 TRBV6-6 CASRYREPRETQYF
TRBJ2-2 TRBV5-6 CASSFGQGYRGTGELFF
TRBJ2-4 TRBV20-1 CSVPGGYLAKNIQYF
TRBJ1-1 TRBV5-1 CASSLGREGNTEAFF
TRBJ2-1 TRBV12-3/TRBV12-4 CASSLGVRVGSREQFF
TRBJ1-2 TRBV12-3/TRBV12-4 CASRWIGDYGYTF
TRBJ2-3 TRBV20-1 CSATGTSGRRTDTQYF
TRBJ2-3 TRBV7-2 CASSLARLAGDTQYF
TRBJ2-7 TRBV7-6 CASSLDSGENYEQYF
TRBJ1-1 TRBV5-8 CASSLRVKDGTEAFF
TRBJ1-2 TRBV5-1 CASSPTANYGYTF
TRBJ2-3 TRBV5-4 CASSLQTVTDTQYF
TRBJ2-2 TRBV7-3 CASSLPVTGELFF
TRBJ2-5 TRBV28 CASSFPYQETQYF
TRBJ2-2 TRBV7-9 CASSFGLAGHLEELFF
TRBJ2-1 TRBV5-1 CASSLFTSGRDEQFF
TRBJ2-7 TRBV4-2 CASSQETGQRYEQYF
TRBJ2-1 TRBV5-1 CASSTGVAGLSNEQFF
TRBJ2-7 TRBV9 CASREMGLAWEQYF
TRBJ2-7 TRBV6-1 CATTGDRAYEQYF
TRBJ1-2 TRBV11-2 CASSSRPGAGYTF
TRBJ2-1 TRBV19 CASSITGGTHSYNEQFF
TRBJ2-2 TRBV2 CASSGQGGTGELFF
TRBJ1-6 TRBV15 CATGEQPNSPLHF
TRBJ1-1 TRBV7-6 CASSSLGGTEAFF
TRBJ2-3 TRBV7-8 CASSLPSNTQYF
TRBJ2-2 TRBV29-1 CSVAGAAGELFF
TRBJ1-5 TRBV29-1 CSAWGQGGQPQHF
TRBJ2-7 TRBV6-2/TRBV6-3 CASSSGTSGSLRNEQYF
TRBJ2-5 TRBV5-1 CASSREREETQYF
TRBJ2-7 TRBV18 CASTPLLGSSYEQYF
TRBJ1-6 TRBV6-1 CASKPSGPGTVYSPLHF